This T cell receptor beta chain came from a study of cytomegalovirus exposure and HLA in healthy donors. Points from the study as a whole: First-cohort TCR clusters were later found to tend to co-occur in the 120 or so validation repertoires. Diagnosis of cytomegalovirus status made by the classifier reportedly showed high specificity and sensitivity. In vitro assays verified that a few CMV-associated chains recognized CMV antigens specifically.

The 120-subject validation cohort, separate from the approximately 630-subject first cohort, included the donors. Germline V CDR1 and CDR2: MNHNY, SVGAGI (reference sequence). Trimming took 5 bases from V and 1 from J; bases not matched to a gene: 10. The CDR3 is 16 residues long. Method: immunoSEQ multiplex PCR; TCRdb's copy keeps in-frame clones and lacks some. The data show a few hundred thousand clones, approximately 86% seen once. On this clone itself: Its antigen is not known.

The gene calls are TRBV6-6 and TRBJ2-7; 8 positions match TRBD2. The sequenced sample was PBMCs. The clonotype originates from a woman under 30 in good health and CMV-seronegative. DNA for the CDR3: TGTGCCAGCAGTCCCCGGGGGGGGAGAATGTCCTACGAGCAGTACTTC. Its translation is CASSPRGGRMSYEQYF.